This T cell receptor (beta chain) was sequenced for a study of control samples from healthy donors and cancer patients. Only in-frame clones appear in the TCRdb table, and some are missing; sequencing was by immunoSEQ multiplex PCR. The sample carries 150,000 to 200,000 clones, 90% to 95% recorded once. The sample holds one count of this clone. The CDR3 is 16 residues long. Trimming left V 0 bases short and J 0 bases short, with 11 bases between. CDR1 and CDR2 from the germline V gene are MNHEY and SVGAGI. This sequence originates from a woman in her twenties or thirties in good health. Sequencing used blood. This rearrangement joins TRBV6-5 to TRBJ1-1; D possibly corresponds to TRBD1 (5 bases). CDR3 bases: TGTGCCAGCAGTTACTCGAGCCCGACAGTGAACACTGAAGCTTTCTTT. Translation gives CASSYSSPTVNTEAFF.